Below are 13 T cell receptor beta chains sequenced from a single sample in a study of shared clonotypes between healthy human individuals. Here immunoSEQ multiplex PCR was the method, and the copy in TCRdb shows in-frame clones only, minus some. The data hold about 1 million clones, with around 74% observed a single time. The specimen sequenced was memory CD4+ T cells sorted from blood. This sample's subset: CD45RA-negative fraction. The source is a man aged 18 to 29 in good health.

The gene calls are TRBV7-8 and TRBJ1-2; D perhaps matches TRBD1 (5 bases). V gave up 1 base and J gave up 7 bases, with 13 bases separating them. Looked up from germline, CDR1 is SGHVS and CDR2 is FQNEAQ. The CDR3 sequence is 14 residues long. The CDR3: CASSLGFQGSGYTF. The CDR3 nucleotides are TGTGCCAGCAGCTTAGGGTTTCAGGGTAGTGGCTACACCTTC. Supplemented by reference TRBV7-8 and TRBJ1-2, the full variable domain reads GAGVSQSPRYKVAKRGQDVALRCDPISGHVSLFWYQQALGQGPEFLTYFQNEAQLDKSGLPSDRFFAERPEGSVSTLKIQRTQQEDSAVYLCASSLGFQGSGYTFGSGTRLTVV.

The CDR3 sequence is CSVREGFAGNTIYF. The DNA for the CDR3 is TGCAGCGTGAGGGAGGGGTTCGCTGGAAACACCATATATTTT. The chain uses TRBV29-1 and TRBJ1-3, with a possible D match to TRBD1 (5 bases). The germline V gene encodes CDR1 SQVTM and CDR2 ANQGSEA. Trimming shortened V by 6 bases and J by 2 bases, and 14 bases separated the two germline ends. This CDR3 region has 14 residues.

The chain is built from TRBV28 and TRBJ1-2, with 7 bases fitting TRBD1. Germline-derived CDR1 and CDR2 are MDHEN and SYDVKM. The V segment lost 6 bases and the J segment 5 bases; nucleotides outside the gene matches: 12. The CDR3 consists of 15 residues. The CDR3, as DNA: TGTGCCAGCAGCCGCAGGGCGGGACAGCTTTATGGCTACACCTTC. Translation gives CASSRRAGQLYGYTF.

About this clone: A far larger clone is off by one base, so a read error is likely. The CDR3 region has the DNA TGTGCCAGCAGCTTAGACCCGAACACTGAAGCTTTCTTT. Translation: CASSLDPNTEAFF. The rearrangement joins TRBV7-9 to TRBJ1-1; no clear D. Trimming removed 1 base from V and 1 base from J, with 4 bases in between. Germline CDR1 SEHNR, CDR2 FQNEAQ (reference sequence). The length of the CDR3 is 13 residues.

This clone has more than one count but fewer than ten. The chain couples TRBV29-1 to TRBJ2-3, with D unresolved. This CDR3 is 13 amino acids long. Trimming removed 4 bases from V and 3 bases from J, with 11 bases in between. Germline CDR1 reads SQVTM; CDR2 reads ANQGSEA. CDR3 amino acids: CSVGVPPTDTQYF. CDR3 DNA sequence: TGCAGCGTTGGGGTCCCTCCGACAGATACGCAGTATTTT.

CDR3 protein: CASRTGDRYNSPLHF. The CDR3 bases are TGTGCCAGCAGGACAGGGGATCGCTATAATTCACCCCTCCACTTT. The chain combines TRBV28 with TRBJ1-6, with TRBD1 matching over 8 bases. The trim removed 6 bases at V and 3 bases at J, leaving 4 bases unmatched. The CDR3 runs 15 residues. Germline V gene sequence: CDR1 MDHEN, CDR2 SYDVKM.

The chain has TRBV6-5 and TRBJ2-7; the match to TRBD1 covers 8 bases. The CDR3 sequence is 15 residues long. V trimming: 6 bases; J trimming: 3 bases; junction bases outside the gene matches: 10. Germline CDR1 and CDR2: MNHEY and SVGAGI. In nucleotides, the CDR3 is TGTGCCAGCAGCAGTACAGGGGGAGCCGACTACGAGCAGTACTTC. Its translation is CASSSTGGADYEQYF.

As for this clone: The same CDR3 arises from other DNA sequences in this sample as well. The chain carries TRBV7-9 and TRBJ1-4; D unclear. The CDR3 is 16 residues long. Germline CDR1 is SEHNR and CDR2 is FQNEAQ (reference sequence). Between the trimmed V and J ends, which lost 1 base and 0 bases, there was a span of 9 bases. CDR3 coding DNA: TGTGCCAGCAGCTTAGTGGGAGGAGCAACTAATGAAAAACTGTTTTTT. Translated, it gives CASSLVGGATNEKLFF.

About this clone: Other DNA sequences of this sample code for an identical CDR3. This chain joins TRBV28 and TRBJ1-2, with TRBD1 as a possible D gene (5 bases). Germline CDR1 is MDHEN and CDR2 is SYDVKM. Trimming left V 4 bases short and J 2 bases short, with 11 bases between. There are 14 residues in the CDR3. Here the CDR3 reads CASSSGTGNYGYTF. The CDR3 bases are TGTGCCAGCAGTTCCGGGACGGGAAACTATGGCTACACCTTC.

The chain uses TRBV10-3 and TRBJ2-1; 7 bases are a match to TRBD1. Losses at the gene ends were 5 bases for V and 7 bases for J; bases not matched to a gene: 5. The CDR3 has 13 residues. Germline V gene lookup returns CDR1 ENHRY and CDR2 SYGVKD. Written as DNA, the CDR3 is TGTGCCATCAGTCCGGGACAGACGAATGAGCAGTTCTTC. The encoded protein is CAISPGQTNEQFF.

This chain connects TRBV7-9 to TRBJ2-7; 7 bases fit TRBD1. Trimming cost V 6 bases and J 3 bases; bases outside gene matches: 5. CDR1 and CDR2 (germline): SEHNR, FQNEAQ (reference sequence). The CDR3 extends over 13 amino acids. The CDR3 here is CASRTTGDYEQYF. As DNA, the CDR3 is TGTGCCAGCAGAACTACAGGGGACTACGAGCAGTACTTC.

Comment on this clone: Germline and junction disagree at one end, which may indicate a read error. The rearrangement links TRBV7-7 to TRBJ2-3, with 9 bases matching TRBD1. The CDR3 covers 15 residues. Germline V gives CDR1 SSHAT, CDR2 FNYEAQ (reference sequence). CDR3 protein: CASSRGTGPPDTQYF. The CDR3, as DNA: TGTGCTAGCAGCCGTGGGACAGGGCCCCCAGATACGCAGTATTTT.

The chain employs TRBV12-2 and TRBJ2-3; TRBD2 reflects the table's D call only, with no check against the DNA. TRBV12-2 is described as a pseudogene. This CDR3 has 18 residues. CDR3 DNA: TGTGCAAGTCGCTTAGCGGAGAATAGCGTCTCACGGGCAGATACGCAGTATTTT. Translated, it gives CASRLAENSVSRADTQYF.